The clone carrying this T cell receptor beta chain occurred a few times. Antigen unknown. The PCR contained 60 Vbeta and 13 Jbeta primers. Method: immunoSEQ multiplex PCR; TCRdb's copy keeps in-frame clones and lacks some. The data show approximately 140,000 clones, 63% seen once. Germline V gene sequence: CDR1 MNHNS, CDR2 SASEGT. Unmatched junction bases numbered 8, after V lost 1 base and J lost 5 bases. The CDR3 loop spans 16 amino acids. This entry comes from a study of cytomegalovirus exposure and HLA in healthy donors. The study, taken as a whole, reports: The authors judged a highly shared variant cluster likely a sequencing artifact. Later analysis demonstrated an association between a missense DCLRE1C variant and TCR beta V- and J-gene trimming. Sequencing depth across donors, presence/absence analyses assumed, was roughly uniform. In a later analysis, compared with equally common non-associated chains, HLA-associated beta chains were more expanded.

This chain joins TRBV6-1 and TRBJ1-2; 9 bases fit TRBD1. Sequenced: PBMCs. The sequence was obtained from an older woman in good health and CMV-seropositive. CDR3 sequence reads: CASSEVGRTGVYGYTF. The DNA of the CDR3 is TGTGCCAGCAGTGAAGTAGGAAGGACAGGGGTATATGGCTACACCTTC.